These 7 T cell receptor beta chains came from one sample sequenced in a study of blood T cells in healthy people across ages. With a J-beta primer mix and a sample-barcoded 5' primer, a second PCR ran roughly 6 to 11 cycles. TCRdb redid the calling of the 5' RACE reads with MiXCR, one entry per CDR3 protein. The table shows hundreds of thousands of distinct CDR3 sequences, with approximately 52% occurring only once. What was sequenced was blood. All receptors derive from a woman older than 75 in good health.

A word on this clonotype: A much larger clone lies a single base off, so this may be a read error. V usage is TRBV20-1 and J usage is TRBJ2-1; D is uncertain. Germline lookup yields CDR1 DFQATT and CDR2 SNEGSKA (reference sequence). The V and J ends lost 3 bases and 9 bases respectively, with 15 bases between them. The CDR3 totals 13 residues. In DNA, the CDR3 is TGCAGTGCTAGGCCTAGGACCGGTGGTGAGCAGTTCTTC. This encodes CSARPRTGGEQFF.

This clonotype was seen a few times. The chain is built from TRBV2 and TRBJ1-5; D uncertain. Germline CDR1 and CDR2: SNHLY and FYNNEI. The CDR3 loop spans 13 amino acids. V lost 5 bases, J lost 6 bases, and 11 bases lay in between. The CDR3 region has the DNA TGTGCCAGCAGTACTCGGAACAGTCAGCCCCAGCATTTT. Its protein product is CASSTRNSQPQHF.

Regarding this clonotype: A much larger clone is a single base away; this may be a read error. J is TRBJ2-4 and V is TRBV20-1; 8 bases are shared with TRBD1. Germline assignment: CDR1 DFQATT and CDR2 SNEGSKA (reference sequence). J gave up 8 bases and V 6 bases, and 12 bases lay outside the gene matches. The CDR3 totals 14 residues. The CDR3 nucleotides are TGCAGTGCCACGGGACAGGAGGCCACGGACATTCAGTACTTC. It translates to CSATGQEATDIQYF.

The chain carries TRBV15 and TRBJ2-2; D ambiguous. CDR3 length: 14 amino acids. Germline CDR1 LNHNV, CDR2 YYDKDF (reference sequence). Trimming left V 7 bases short and J 3 bases short, with 12 bases between. CDR3 protein: CATTQNSDTGELFF. The CDR3 bases are TGTGCCACCACCCAAAACTCTGACACCGGGGAGCTGTTTTTT.

The V call is TRBV12-3 or TRBV12-4, the J call TRBJ2-3; D uncertain. V shed 6 bases and J shed 4 bases, with 11 bases lying between them. This CDR3 spans 13 amino acids. CDR3: CASSIMRADTQYF. DNA of the CDR3: TGTGCCAGCAGCATCATGAGAGCAGATACGCAGTATTTT.

This clonotype was counted many times. The J gene is TRBJ1-6, the V gene TRBV7-9, with D possibly being TRBD1 (6 bases). Germline loops: CDR1 SEHNR, CDR2 FQNEAQ (reference sequence). V was shortened by 5 bases and J by 10 bases, with 12 bases between the two germline ends. The CDR3 is 13 residues long. In DNA form, the CDR3 reads TGTGCCAGCAGCCTAGGACAGACCTCACCCCTCCACTTT. Amino acids: CASSLGQTSPLHF. Complete variable domain (other parts from reference TRBV7-9 and TRBJ1-6): DTGVSQNPRHKITKRGQNVTFRCDPISEHNRLYWYRQTLGQGPEFLTYFQNEAQLEKSRLLSDRFSAERPKGSFSTLEIQRTEQGDSAMYLCASSLGQTSPLHFGNGTRLTVT.

Concerning this clonotype itself: This may be a read error: a much more frequent sequence differs by one nucleotide. The gene calls are TRBV5-5 and TRBJ2-1; no reliable D call. Per germline, CDR1 SGHKS and CDR2 YYEKEE (reference sequence). The CDR3 contains 15 residues. V lost 0 bases and J lost 4, with 11 bases in between. Here the CDR3 reads CASSLVASVYNEQFF. CDR3 bases: TGTGCCAGCAGCTTGGTTGCCAGTGTATACAATGAGCAGTTCTTC.